This TCR beta chain was documented in a study of blood T cell repertoires in COVID-19. Study-wide context: From T cells, B-cell-depleted T cells, or PBMCs came the material, which was cDNA or gDNA.

The data were produced by immunoSEQ multiplex PCR, yet TCRdb's version contains in-frame clones alone and is incomplete. The table has about 400,000 clones, about nine tenths seen once. Germline lookup yields CDR1 GTSNPN and CDR2 SVGIG (reference sequence). V shed 2 bases, J shed 3 bases, and the junction held 1 base outside the gene matches. This CDR3 region has 12 residues. This receptor was obtained from a woman in her thirties with active or convalescent COVID-19. V gene TRBV30 combines with J gene TRBJ2-7; 7 bases agree with TRBD1. The sequencing sample was made of peripheral blood. CDR3 in DNA: TGTGCCTGGAGTACAGGGGTCTACGAGCAGTACTTC. Translation gives CAWSTGVYEQYF.